This T cell receptor beta chain was profiled in a study of T cell repertoires in cytomegalovirus infection. TCRdb passed the reads through MiXCR, listing each CDR3 protein once. The table has 630,000 or so distinct CDR3 sequences, approximately 25% seen once. Germline V gives CDR1 SGHRS, CDR2 YFSETQ. This CDR3 is built from 16 residues. Trimming at V came to 3 bases and at J to 0 bases, leaving 8 bases not matched to a gene. The TCR comes from a human donor in good health (CMV status not recorded). Some clones in this sample may be carry-over from other donors' samples. The chain links TRBV5-1 to TRBJ2-7; 8 nucleotides agree with TRBD1. Sequencing was performed on CD8+ T cells from PBMCs. This chain's CDR3 is CASSSSSGTGSYEQYF. The DNA of the CDR3 is TGCGCCAGCAGCTCCTCCTCCGGGACAGGCTCCTACGAGCAGTACTTC.